The next 22 T cell receptor beta chains were all read from a single sample in a study of blood T cell repertoires in COVID-19. Generated by immunoSEQ multiplex PCR, the TCRdb table keeps only in-frame clones and is missing some. In the table there are about 90,000 clones, roughly nine tenths of which are singletons. The sample taken for sequencing was peripheral blood. These receptors were taken from a human donor with active COVID-19. The donor label of this sample is uncertain.

V is TRBV3-1 (or the pseudogene TRBV3-2) and J is TRBJ2-1, with 9 bases matching TRBD2. With V trimmed by 4 bases and J by 6 bases, 7 bases remained unmatched. The CDR3 consists of 15 residues. The germline gives CDR1 LGHDT, CDR2 YNNKEL (reference sequence). The CDR3 region has the DNA TGTGCCAGCAGCCTAAGGGCTAGCGGGACCAATGAGCAGTTCTTC. It yields the protein CASSLRASGTNEQFF.

The V and J genes are TRBV4-3 and TRBJ2-6; D gene uncertain. In germline, CDR1 is LGHNA, CDR2 YSLEER. The germline V and J ends were trimmed by 0 bases and 2 bases, with 8 bases remaining between them. The CDR3 loop spans 16 amino acids. CDR3 in amino acids: CASSQEGRAGANVLTF. CDR3 nucleotide sequence: TGCGCCAGCAGCCAAGAGGGCCGAGCTGGGGCCAACGTCCTGACTTTC.

The chain carries TRBV9 and TRBJ2-2; D is undetermined. The CDR3 covers 15 residues. The germline gives CDR1 SGDLS, CDR2 YYNGEE. Trimming pared 0 bases from V and 0 bases from J, leaving 6 bases between. The CDR3 protein is CASSVGATNTGELFF. The CDR3 nucleotides read TGTGCCAGCAGCGTAGGGGCGACGAACACCGGGGAGCTGTTTTTT. Full variable domain (remainder filled in from reference TRBV9 and TRBJ2-2): DSGVTQTPKHLITATGQRVTLRCSPRSGDLSVYWYQQSLDQGLQFLIQYYNGEERAKGNILERFSAQQFPDLHSELNLSSLELGDSALYFCASSVGATNTGELFFGEGSRLTVL.

V gene TRBV19 combines with J gene TRBJ2-6, with 12 nucleotides matching TRBD2. CDR3 length: 20 residues. From germline, CDR1 is LNHDA and CDR2 SQIVND (reference sequence). Trimming at V came to 3 bases and at J to 0 bases, leaving 9 bases not matched to a gene. The CDR3 loop is CASSIVGLAGISSGANVLTF. CDR3 nucleotides: TGTGCCAGTAGTATCGTTGGACTAGCGGGGATAAGCTCTGGGGCCAACGTCCTGACTTTC.

This rearrangement joins TRBV12-3 or TRBV12-4 to TRBJ1-1; unclear D gene. Trimming removed 6 bases at V and 13 bases at J, with 15 bases between. The length of the CDR3 is 11 residues. The CDR3 DNA is TGTGCCAGCAGCCTACGGCGACATGTTTTCTTT. It encodes CASSLRRHVFF.

This clone was recorded only once. In the same sample, other DNA sequences code for this CDR3. The chain has TRBV5-1 and TRBJ2-7, with D perhaps TRBD1 (5 bases). This CDR3 has 13 amino acids. V lost 0 bases, J lost 1 base, and 5 bases lay in between. In germline, CDR1 is SGHRS, CDR2 YFSETQ. The CDR3 region is CASSLGQSYEQYF. In DNA, the CDR3 is TGCGCCAGCAGCTTGGGACAGTCCTACGAGCAGTACTTC.

Notes on this clone: This sample also contains other DNA sequences that code for the same CDR3. V is TRBV11-3 and J is TRBJ2-3; TRBD2 might be the D (5 bases). The CDR3 loop spans 13 amino acids. V lost 0 bases and J 5 bases, leaving 6 bases between the germline ends. Germline lookup yields CDR1 SGHNT and CDR2 YENEEA. CDR3 amino acids: CASSLDRGDTQYF. DNA for the CDR3: TGTGCCAGCAGCTTAGATCGGGGAGATACGCAGTATTTT.

The chain uses TRBV27 and TRBJ2-3; the D gene is possibly TRBD1 (7 bases). V was cut by 5 bases and J by 2 bases, with 17 bases left in between. The CDR3 covers 16 residues. Per germline, CDR1 MNHEY and CDR2 SMNVEV (reference sequence). CDR3 in DNA: TGTGCCAGCAGTGCGGGGACAGCGGGCTACACAGATACGCAGTATTTT. This codes for CASSAGTAGYTDTQYF.

The rearrangement links TRBV3-1 (or the pseudogene TRBV3-2) to TRBJ2-7; D uncertain. This CDR3 is 14 amino acids long. The ends were cut back, 3 bases at V and 3 bases at J, with 12 bases in the middle. Germline CDR1 is LGHDT and CDR2 is YNNKEL (reference sequence). CDR3 sequence (DNA): TGTGCCAGCAGCCATCGTCAGGTTATCTACGAGCAGTACTTC. It encodes CASSHRQVIYEQYF.

This chain links TRBV27 with TRBJ1-1; 10 bases map to TRBD1. CDR1 MNHEY and CDR2 SMNVEV come from the germline V gene (reference sequence). Unmatched junction bases numbered 9, after V lost 4 bases and J lost 1 base. This CDR3 spans 17 amino acids. CDR3 residues: CASSSLDRGKKNTEAFF. The CDR3 nucleotides read TGTGCCAGCAGTTCATTGGACAGGGGGAAGAAGAACACTGAAGCTTTCTTT.

There are a few counts of this clone. The DNA of the CDR3 is TGTGCCAGCAGCGGGACACCCAATCAGCCCCAGCATTTT. It yields the protein CASSGTPNQPQHF. The chain recombines TRBV6-5 with TRBJ1-5; weak D call: TRBD1 (6 bases). This CDR3 has 13 amino acids. Germline lookup yields CDR1 MNHEY and CDR2 SVGAGI. V lost 6 bases and J 3 bases, leaving 9 bases between the germline ends.

The CDR3 DNA reads TGTGCCAGCAGGGGGATAGCGGGGGGCTTAAGCACAGATACGCAGTATTTT. Its translation: CASRGIAGGLSTDTQYF. V usage is TRBV7-8 and J usage is TRBJ2-3, with TRBD2 matching over 10 bases. The CDR3 runs 17 residues. The germline V gene encodes CDR1 SGHVS and CDR2 FQNEAQ. Losses at the gene ends were 6 bases for V and 0 bases for J; bases not matched to a gene: 9.

The chain employs TRBV2 and TRBJ1-1, with D tentatively TRBD1 (5 bases). Germline V lookup: CDR1 SNHLY, CDR2 FYNNEI. The CDR3 contains 13 residues. With 3 bases removed from V and 5 bases from J, the gap between germline ends came to 10 bases. The CDR3 loop is CASSDWGVTEAFF. The CDR3 bases are TGTGCCAGCAGTGATTGGGGGGTGACTGAAGCTTTCTTT.

The gene calls are TRBV5-1 and TRBJ2-3; D not resolved. Germline-derived CDR1 and CDR2 are SGHRS and YFSETQ. V was trimmed by 0 bases and J by 0 bases, leaving 8 bases between them. There are 15 residues in the CDR3. In DNA form, the CDR3 reads TGCGCCAGCAGCTTGGAAGTCGGTAGCACAGATACGCAGTATTTT. It yields the protein CASSLEVGSTDTQYF.

V is TRBV19 and J is TRBJ2-2; 7 bases map to TRBD1. This CDR3 has 15 residues. Germline V gives CDR1 LNHDA, CDR2 SQIVND (reference sequence). The J segment lost 5 bases and the V segment lost 3 bases, leaving 6 bases of the junction unmatched. CDR3 coding DNA: TGTGCCAGTAGTATTAATGAGGACAGGACCGGGGAGCTGTTTTTT. It codes for CASSINEDRTGELFF. The variable domain in full, completed from reference TRBV19 and TRBJ2-2, reads DGGITQSPKYLFRKEGQNVTLSCEQNLNHDAMYWYRQDPGQGLRLIYYSQIVNDFQKGDIAEGYSVSREKKESFPLTVTSAQKNPTAFYLCASSINEDRTGELFFGEGSRLTVL.

V gene TRBV2 combines with J gene TRBJ1-4; TRBD1 aligns across 8 bases. The CDR3 covers 14 residues. Germline CDR1 and CDR2: SNHLY and FYNNEI. Trimming cost V 3 bases and J 10 bases; bases outside gene matches: 7. CDR3 protein: CASSDRRGLGKLFF. Here the CDR3 DNA reads TGTGCCAGCAGTGACCGCAGGGGGCTAGGAAAACTGTTTTTT.

The table lists this clone with a count of one. The genes are TRBV27 and TRBJ2-1; 9 bases fit TRBD2. The CDR3 runs to 21 residues. Germline trimming cut 3 bases from V and 8 bases from J; bases unmatched to any gene: 26. The germline V gene has CDR1 MNHEY and CDR2 SMNVEV (reference sequence). Here the CDR3 reads CASSFLPRRGGGKPGRDEQFF. The CDR3 coding sequence is TGTGCCAGCAGTTTCCTCCCACGGCGGGGGGGCGGGAAACCCGGGAGGGATGAGCAGTTCTTC.

This clone was seen just once. This chain uses TRBV7-2 with TRBJ1-3; 7 bases line up with TRBD1. V lost 1 base, J lost 4 bases, and 1 base stayed unmatched. Germline V gene lookup returns CDR1 SGHTA and CDR2 FQGNSA. The CDR3 is 14 amino acids. Here the CDR3 reads CASSLEDRGNTIYF. DNA of the CDR3: TGTGCCAGCAGCTTAGAGGACAGGGGAAACACCATATATTTT.

The chain joins TRBV11-3 to TRBJ2-1; 15 bases are a match to TRBD2. Germline CDR1 SGHNT, CDR2 YENEEA. The CDR3 consists of 13 residues. Trimming removed 5 bases from V and 12 bases from J; junction bases left unmatched: 2. The CDR3 protein is CASSKGLAGGQFF. The CDR3 bases are TGTGCCAGCAGCAAGGGACTAGCGGGGGGGCAGTTCTTC.

The gene calls are TRBV20-1 and TRBJ1-3; 9 bases fit TRBD1. This CDR3 has 19 residues. Germline trimming cut 3 bases from V and 2 bases from J; bases unmatched to any gene: 17. CDR1 is DFQATT and CDR2 is SNEGSKA in the germline V gene (reference sequence). Written as DNA, the CDR3 is TGCAGTGCTAGTGCCCTTTTCGGGACAGGGAACATTGCTGGAAACACCATATATTTT. Its translation is CSASALFGTGNIAGNTIYF.

The chain uses TRBV5-4 and TRBJ2-7; weak D call: TRBD1 (5 bases). The CDR3 covers 15 residues. Germline-derived CDR1 and CDR2 are SGHNT and YYREEE (reference sequence). Trimming stripped 4 bases from V and 3 bases from J, with 17 bases between. CDR3 coding DNA: TGTGCCAGCAGCGACATGTCAGTCAGGGACTACGAGCAGTACTTC. This translates into CASSDMSVRDYEQYF.

The chain joins TRBV11-2 to TRBJ2-1; 8 bases align to TRBD2. V shed 5 bases, J shed 3 bases, and the junction held 12 bases outside the gene matches. Germline CDR1 SGHAT, CDR2 FQNNGV. The CDR3 spans 17 residues. This chain's CDR3 is CASSLQSRGGYYNEQFF. The CDR3 DNA is TGTGCCAGCAGCCTACAAAGCCGGGGGGGGTACTACAATGAGCAGTTCTTC.